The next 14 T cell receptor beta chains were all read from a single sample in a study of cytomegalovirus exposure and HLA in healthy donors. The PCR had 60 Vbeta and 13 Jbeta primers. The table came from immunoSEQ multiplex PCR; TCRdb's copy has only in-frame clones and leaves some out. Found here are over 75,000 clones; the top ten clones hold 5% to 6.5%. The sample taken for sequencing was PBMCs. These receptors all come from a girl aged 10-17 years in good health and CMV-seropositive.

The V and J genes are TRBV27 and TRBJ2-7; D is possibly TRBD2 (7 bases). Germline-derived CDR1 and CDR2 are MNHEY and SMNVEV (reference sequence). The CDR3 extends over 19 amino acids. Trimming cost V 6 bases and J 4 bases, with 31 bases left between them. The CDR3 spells CASSQLARSREGDRYEQYF. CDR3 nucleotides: TGTGCCAGCAGCCAACTAGCGCGGTCTAGAGAGGGGGATAGGTACGAGCAGTACTTC.

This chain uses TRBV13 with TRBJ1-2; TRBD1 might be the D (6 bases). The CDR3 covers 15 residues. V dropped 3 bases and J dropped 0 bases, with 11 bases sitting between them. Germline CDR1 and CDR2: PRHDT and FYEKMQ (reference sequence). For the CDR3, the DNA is TGTGCCAGCAGCTTGGGGGGGGCTCCTAACTATGGCTACACCTTC. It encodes CASSLGGAPNYGYTF.

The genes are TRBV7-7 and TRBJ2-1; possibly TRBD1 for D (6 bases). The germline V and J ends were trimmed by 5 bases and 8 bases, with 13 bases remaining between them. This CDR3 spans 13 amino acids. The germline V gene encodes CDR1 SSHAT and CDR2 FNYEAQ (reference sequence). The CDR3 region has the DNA TGTGCCAGCAGCCAGGACAGCTCTGATGAGCAGTTCTTC. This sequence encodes CASSQDSSDEQFF.

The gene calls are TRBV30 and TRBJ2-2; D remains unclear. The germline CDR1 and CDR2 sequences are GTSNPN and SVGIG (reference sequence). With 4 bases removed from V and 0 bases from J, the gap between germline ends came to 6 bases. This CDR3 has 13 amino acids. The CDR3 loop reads CAWTPANTGELFF. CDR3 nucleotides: TGTGCCTGGACGCCGGCGAACACCGGGGAGCTGTTTTTT.

Here the CDR3 reads CASSSTGVNQPQHF. CDR3 DNA sequence: TGTGCCAGCAGTTCAACAGGGGTGAATCAGCCCCAGCATTTT. The chain is built from TRBV27 and TRBJ1-5, with 7 bases lining up with TRBD1. Per germline, CDR1 MNHEY and CDR2 SMNVEV (reference sequence). This CDR3 contains 14 residues. Trimming cost V 4 bases and J 4 bases; bases outside gene matches: 4.

The DNA of the CDR3 is TGTGCCATCAGTTCCGCGGGGGTACCGAACACCGGGGAGCTGTTTTTT. Amino acids: CAISSAGVPNTGELFF. The chain uses TRBV10-3 and TRBJ2-2; TRBD2 aligns across 7 bases. V shed 5 bases and J 0 bases; nucleotides not matched to a gene: 6. The CDR3 is 16 amino acids. Germline assignment: CDR1 ENHRY and CDR2 SYGVKD.

The CDR3 protein is CASSLGLMGSDEQYF. The CDR3 coding sequence is TGTGCCAGCAGCTTAGGACTTATGGGGTCCGACGAGCAGTACTTC. The V and J genes are TRBV5-4 and TRBJ2-7; TRBD2 might be the D (5 bases). V lost 2 bases and J lost 5, with 17 bases in between. This CDR3 is 15 amino acids long. Looked up from germline, CDR1 is SGHNT and CDR2 is YYREEE (reference sequence).

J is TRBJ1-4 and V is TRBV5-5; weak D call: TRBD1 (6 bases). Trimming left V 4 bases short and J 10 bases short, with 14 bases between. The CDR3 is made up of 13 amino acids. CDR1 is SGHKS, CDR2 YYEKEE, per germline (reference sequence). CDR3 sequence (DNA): TGTGCCAGCAGCCAAAACAGGGTCGGAAAACTGTTTTTT. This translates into CASSQNRVGKLFF.

The CDR3 coding sequence is TGCGCCAGCAGCCAAGCGGTGGTTTCTAGCGGACAAGAGACCCAGTACTTC. This sequence encodes CASSQAVVSSGQETQYF. The chain combines TRBV4-1 with TRBJ2-5; TRBD2 matches at 7 bases. CDR3 length equals 17 residues. Losses at the gene ends were 1 base for V and 2 bases for J; bases not matched to a gene: 10. The germline V gene encodes CDR1 MGHRA and CDR2 YSYEKL.

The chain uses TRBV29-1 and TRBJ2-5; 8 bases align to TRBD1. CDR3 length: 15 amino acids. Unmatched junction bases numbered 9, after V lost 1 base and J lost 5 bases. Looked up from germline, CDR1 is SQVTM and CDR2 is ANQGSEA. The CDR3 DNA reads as TGCAGCGTTGAAGGCCCGACAGGGGAAGTGGAGACCCAGTACTTC. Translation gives CSVEGPTGEVETQYF. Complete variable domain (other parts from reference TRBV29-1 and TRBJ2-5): SAVISQKPSRDICQRGTSLTIQCQVDSQVTMMFWYRQQPGQSLTLIATANQGSEATYESGFVIDKFPISRPNLTFSTLTVSNMSPEDSSIYLCSVEGPTGEVETQYFGPGTRLLVL.

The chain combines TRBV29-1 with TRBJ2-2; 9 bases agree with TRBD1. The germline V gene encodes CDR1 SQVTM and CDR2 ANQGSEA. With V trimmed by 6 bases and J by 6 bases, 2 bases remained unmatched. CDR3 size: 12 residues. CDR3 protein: CSVQGASGELFF. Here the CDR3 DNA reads TGCAGCGTACAGGGGGCGTCCGGGGAGCTGTTTTTT.

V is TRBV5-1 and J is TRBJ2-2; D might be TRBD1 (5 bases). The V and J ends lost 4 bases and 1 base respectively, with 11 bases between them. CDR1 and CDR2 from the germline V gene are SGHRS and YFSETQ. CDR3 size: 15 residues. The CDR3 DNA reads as TGCGCCAGCAGCGGCAAAGACAGGAACACCGGGGAGCTGTTTTTT. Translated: CASSGKDRNTGELFF.

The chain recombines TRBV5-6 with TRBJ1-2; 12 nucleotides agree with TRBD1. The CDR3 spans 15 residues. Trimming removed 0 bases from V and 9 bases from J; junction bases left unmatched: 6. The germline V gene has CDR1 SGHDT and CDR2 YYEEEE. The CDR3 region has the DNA TGTGCCAGCAGCTTGGGTGGGACAGGGGGCGGAAGCTACACCTTC. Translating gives CASSLGGTGGGSYTF.

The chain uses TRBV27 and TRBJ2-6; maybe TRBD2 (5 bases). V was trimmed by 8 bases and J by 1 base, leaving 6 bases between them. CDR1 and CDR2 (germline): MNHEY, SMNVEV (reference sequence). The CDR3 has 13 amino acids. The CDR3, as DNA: TGTGCCAGCCGGACTTCTGGGGCCAACGTCCTGACTTTC. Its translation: CASRTSGANVLTF. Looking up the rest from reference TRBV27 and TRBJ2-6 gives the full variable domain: EAQVTQNPRYLITVTGKKLTVTCSQNMNHEYMSWYRQDPGLGLRQIYYSMNVEVTDKGDVPEGYKVSRKEKRNFPLILESPSPNQTSLYFCASRTSGANVLTFGAGSRLTVL.